These T cell receptor beta chains were read from a single sample in a study of blood T cell repertoires in COVID-19. TCRdb's copy holds only in-frame clones and misses some; the assay was immunoSEQ multiplex PCR. Here the sample spans roughly 150,000 clones, roughly 84% being singletons. Input material: PBMCs or T cells enriched from blood (not recorded which). The receptors were gathered from a man aged 55-75 years who had recovered from COVID-19. CDR3s include the opening cysteine and the closing phenylalanine or tryptophan. Fields, in order: clone size, J gene, V gene, D gene, CDR3 protein. The D gene is left open where the match is weak. Size is stated for part of the rows, as once, few or many counts, or as a class when the clone is expanded.

. TRBJ1-1 TRBV19 . CASSISWAGNTEAFF
. TRBJ2-1 TRBV29-1 TRBD2 CSVEGLAGENEQFF
. TRBJ1-2 TRBV29-1 TRBD1 CSVELMDRLSVGYTF
. TRBJ2-1 TRBV28 . CASSTRGRPSYNEQFF
once TRBJ2-7 TRBV6-4 . CASSGPGGVGPAEQYF
. TRBJ1-2 TRBV7-8 TRBD1 CASSRSARGTANYGYTF
. TRBJ1-4 TRBV2 . CASRVRGANEKLFF
. TRBJ2-2 TRBV29-1 TRBD2 CSGTSGTGELFF
. TRBJ2-3 TRBV5-1 TRBD2 CASSLMVGSGGLTDTQYF
once TRBJ1-3 TRBV12-3/TRBV12-4 . CASRWGPGNTIYF
. TRBJ1-1 TRBV28 . CASTPGATEAFF
. TRBJ1-2 TRBV7-9 . CASSTRQADYGYTF
. TRBJ1-1 TRBV5-4 . CASGGGLINTEAFF
. TRBJ1-2 TRBV4-1 . CASSQDRIGYTF
once TRBJ1-5 TRBV7-2 . CASRFQGNQPQHF
. TRBJ1-4 TRBV7-9 . CASSLALAGNEKLFF
. TRBJ2-7 TRBV7-9 TRBD2 CASSLALAGDSYEQYF
once TRBJ2-3 TRBV4-2 . CASRERGGGMGRTDTQYF
. TRBJ1-4 TRBV5-1 . CASSGRGGNEKLFF
. TRBJ1-1 TRBV2 . CASREGHLEAFF
. TRBJ1-5 TRBV24-1 TRBD1 CATSEQTAGTGWDSNQPQHF
. TRBJ2-1 TRBV3-1/TRBV3-2 . CASSQDVPRRDEQFF
. TRBJ1-5 TRBV28 TRBD1 CASSPGQGYYSNQPQHF
. TRBJ2-2 TRBV28 . CASSGELHRAPYTGELFF
. TRBJ2-7 TRBV7-3 . CASSHQGGDEQYF
. TRBJ1-1 TRBV29-1 . CSVKRANTEAFF
. TRBJ1-4 TRBV19 . CASSILPTPEKQLFF
. TRBJ2-1 TRBV21-1 . CASSKGTGELLSDNEQFF
. TRBJ2-2 TRBV11-2 TRBD1 CASSRAGGNTGELFF
. TRBJ2-2 TRBV7-2 TRBD1 CASSWDRGNTGELFF
. TRBJ2-1 TRBV10-2 TRBD2 CASSVLAGDRGEQFF
. TRBJ2-1 TRBV29-1 TRBD1 CSAWTGEREEQFF
. TRBJ2-3 TRBV7-9 TRBD2 CASSSGLGEDTQYF
. TRBJ2-1 TRBV19 TRBD2 CASSIGTSGSSYNEQFF
few TRBJ2-2 TRBV5-5 TRBD1 CASSRLKADRVATGELFF
once TRBJ1-4 TRBV6-5 . CASSPTTGEKLFF
few TRBJ2-7 TRBV5-8 . CASSLVGGTREQYF
once TRBJ1-6 TRBV7-2 TRBD1 CASSWTGAPDSPLHF
. TRBJ2-1 TRBV3-1/TRBV3-2 . CASSQDWRAGKNEQFF
. TRBJ2-7 TRBV28 . CASSIPGDGISEQYF
once TRBJ2-5 TRBV4-2 TRBD2 CASSQDGTSGGALETQYF
. TRBJ1-1 TRBV19 . CASSPTAMNTEAFF